This T cell receptor (beta chain) was documented in a study of CD8 T cells in ankylosing spondylitis. There are many counts of this clonotype. This CDR3 has 14 residues. Germline CDR1 is DFQATT and CDR2 is SNEGSKA (reference sequence). Between the trimmed V and J ends, which lost 0 bases and 11 bases, there was a span of 19 bases. From the 5' RACE reads, TCRdb called clonotypes with MiXCR, one entry per CDR3 protein. Of 150,000 to 200,000 distinct CDR3 sequences listed, 9.5% to 13% are singletons. The sequence derives from a male donor with ankylosing spondylitis or in good health (not recorded which). This chain uses TRBV20-1 with TRBJ1-1; D ambiguous. Sequencing input: blood, either unsorted or a sorted T cell fraction (not recorded which). The CDR3 sequence is CSARDFRAVPAAFF. CDR3 nucleotide sequence: TGCAGTGCTAGAGATTTTCGGGCGGTCCCGGCGGCTTTCTTT.